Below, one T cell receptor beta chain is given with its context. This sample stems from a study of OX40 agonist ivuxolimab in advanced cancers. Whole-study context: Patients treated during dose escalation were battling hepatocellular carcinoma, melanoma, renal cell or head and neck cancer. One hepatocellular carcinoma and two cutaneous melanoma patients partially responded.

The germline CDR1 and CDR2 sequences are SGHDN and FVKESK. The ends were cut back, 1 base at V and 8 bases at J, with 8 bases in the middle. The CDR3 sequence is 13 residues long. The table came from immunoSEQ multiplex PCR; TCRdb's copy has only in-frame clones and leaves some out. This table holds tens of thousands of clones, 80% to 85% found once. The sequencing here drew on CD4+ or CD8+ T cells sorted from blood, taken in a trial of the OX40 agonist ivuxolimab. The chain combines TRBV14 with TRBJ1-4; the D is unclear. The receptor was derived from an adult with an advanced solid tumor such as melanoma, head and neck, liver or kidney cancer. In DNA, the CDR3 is TGTGCCAGCAGCCAAGGTTGGGCGGAAAAACTGTTTTTT. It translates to CASSQGWAEKLFF.